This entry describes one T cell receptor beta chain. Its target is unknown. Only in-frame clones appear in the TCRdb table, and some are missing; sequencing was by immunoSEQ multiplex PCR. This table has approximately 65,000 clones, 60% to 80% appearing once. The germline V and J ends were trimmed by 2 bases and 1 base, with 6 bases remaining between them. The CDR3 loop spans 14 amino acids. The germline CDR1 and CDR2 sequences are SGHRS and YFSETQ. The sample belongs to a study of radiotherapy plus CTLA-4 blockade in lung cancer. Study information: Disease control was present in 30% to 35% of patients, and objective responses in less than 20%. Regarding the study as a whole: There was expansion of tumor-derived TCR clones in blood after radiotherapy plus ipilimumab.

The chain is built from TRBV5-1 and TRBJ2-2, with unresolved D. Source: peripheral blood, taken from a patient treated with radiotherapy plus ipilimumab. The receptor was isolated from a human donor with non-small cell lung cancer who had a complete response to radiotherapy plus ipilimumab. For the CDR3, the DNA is TGCGCCAGCAGCTTAGGGCAGAACACCGGGGAGCTGTTTTTT. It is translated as CASSLGQNTGELFF.